What follows are 9 T cell receptor beta chains derived from one specimen sequenced in a study of post-analysis software for immune sequencing data. Broader study findings: Roughly five TRBV segments were more frequent in patients than controls; TRBV5-6, TRBV5-1 and TRBV20-1 belonged to this group.

Built from TCR beta cDNA, the libraries had unique molecular identifiers in them. TCRdb processed the PCR reads anew with MiXCR; each CDR3 protein has one entry. The table has approximately 630,000 distinct CDR3 sequences, about 60% seen once; the top ten hold around 11%. For these TCRs, the target antigens are not known. The specimen sequenced was blood. The receptors derive from a girl aged 2 to 9 with multiple sclerosis.

CDR3 region: CASSSMRYGANEQFF. The CDR3 nucleotides are TGTGCCAGCAGTTCAATGAGATATGGAGCCAATGAGCAGTTCTTC. The V call is TRBV6-1, the J call TRBJ2-1; D uncertain. The CDR3 runs 15 residues. Germline values: CDR1 MNHNS, CDR2 SASEGT. V lost 5 bases, J lost 6 bases, and 17 bases lay in between.

The chain has TRBV25-1 and TRBJ1-5; 8 nucleotides agree with TRBD1. The germline gives CDR1 MGHDK, CDR2 SYGVNS. The CDR3 is made up of 15 amino acids. V dropped 8 bases and J dropped 3; count of bases not matched to a gene: 9. CDR3 DNA: TGTGCCAGCGTCTACCGGGACAGGAACAATCAGCCCCAGCATTTT. This encodes CASVYRDRNNQPQHF.

The rearrangement uses TRBV6-1 and TRBJ1-2, with D perhaps matching TRBD1 (5 bases). Trimming pared 3 bases from V and 9 bases from J, leaving 17 bases between. This CDR3 is built from 14 residues. Germline CDR1 is MNHNS and CDR2 is SASEGT. CDR3 sequence (DNA): TGTGCCAGCAGTGAGGCCGGGGCCGCCTTACGCTACACCTTC. Amino acids: CASSEAGAALRYTF.

This chain links TRBV5-6 with TRBJ2-1; 8 nucleotides line up with TRBD2. The J call may not be correct, given that the DNA end is closer to TRBJ2-7. Germline assignment: CDR1 SGHDT and CDR2 YYEEEE. The CDR3 runs 15 residues. CDR3 protein: CASRTRLAGTYEQYF. The CDR3 DNA is TGTGCCAGCCGCACTAGGCTAGCGGGCACCTACGAGCAGTACTTC.

This chain uses TRBV6-6 with TRBJ1-2, with D unresolved. The CDR3 has 11 residues. CDR1 and CDR2 (germline): MNHNY, SVGAGI (reference sequence). The V end was cut by 6 bases, the J end by 8 bases, with 10 bases between. Here the CDR3 DNA reads TGTGCCAGCAGGGGAGGTAGGGGCTACACCTTC. Protein sequence: CASRGGRGYTF.

The chain combines TRBV3-1 with TRBJ2-5, with 11 bases aligning to TRBD2. The trim removed 4 bases at V and 5 bases at J, leaving 12 bases unmatched. In germline, CDR1 is LGHDT, CDR2 YNNKEL (reference sequence). The CDR3 extends over 17 amino acids. The CDR3 nucleotides are TGTGCCAGCAGCCCGTTGACTAGCGGGGCCTCAGGGGAGACCCAGTACTTC. This encodes CASSPLTSGASGETQYF.

The J gene is TRBJ1-1, the V gene TRBV11-2; D is unresolved. Germline V gene sequence: CDR1 SGHAT, CDR2 FQNNGV. This CDR3 comprises 13 residues. V gave up 3 bases and J gave up 1 base, with 6 bases separating them. This CDR3 reads CASSLVANTEAFF. The CDR3 coding sequence is TGTGCCAGCAGCTTGGTTGCGAACACTGAAGCTTTCTTT. Using reference TRBV11-2 and TRBJ1-1 for the parts outside the CDR3, the full variable domain is EAGVAQSPRYKIIEKRQSVAFWCNPISGHATLYWYQQILGQGPKLLIQFQNNGVVDDSQLPKDRFSAERLKGVDSTLKIQPAKLEDSAVYLCASSLVANTEAFFGQGTRLTVV.

This clonotype has a handful of counts. The genes are TRBV29-1 and TRBJ1-1, with 11 bases identical to TRBD1. This CDR3 spans 13 amino acids. Trimming cost V 7 bases and J 3 bases; bases outside gene matches: 4. The germline CDR1 and CDR2 sequences are SQVTM and ANQGSEA. CDR3 nucleotides: TGCAGCGGTGGGGACAGGGGGTACACTGAAGCTTTCTTT. Protein: CSGGDRGYTEAFF.

V gene TRBV29-1 combines with J gene TRBJ2-7; D gene ambiguous. The germline V gene encodes CDR1 SQVTM and CDR2 ANQGSEA. This CDR3 is built from 13 residues. V lost 2 bases and J lost 1, with 9 bases in between. The CDR3: CSVEKGPSYEQYF. The CDR3 nucleotides are TGCAGCGTTGAAAAAGGTCCGTCCTACGAGCAGTACTTC.